This T cell receptor beta chain was identified in a study of shared clonotypes between healthy human individuals. Approximately 30,000 T cell genomes (roughly 190 ng DNA) went into each sorted-subset replicate. Generated by immunoSEQ multiplex PCR, the TCRdb table keeps only in-frame clones and is missing some. The data contain about 2,200,000 clones, just over 90% of them singletons. As regards this clone: The antigen is not known. Given a much more abundant clone one base away, this may be a read error.

Regarding the study as a whole: Generally, estimated richness proved larger in naive subsets than it did in memory subsets. Limited genetic and exposure-history diversity came from having few donors.

CD45RO-negative cells were positively selected for CCR7, leaving out terminally differentiated effector memory CD45RA+ cells. Germline CDR1 and CDR2: MNHEY and SMNVEV (reference sequence). Trimming cost V 6 bases and J 0 bases, with 9 bases left between them. CDR3 length: 13 residues. The sequence derives from a man aged 18 to 35 in good health. Some clones in this sample may be carry-over from other donors' samples. Sequencing was done on a sample of naive CD8+ T cells from PBMCs. The chain couples TRBV27 to TRBJ2-7; D is perhaps TRBD2 (5 bases). In DNA, the CDR3 is TGTGCCAGCAGGTTGGGGAGCTCCTACGAGCAGTACTTC. It specifies CASRLGSSYEQYF.